This T cell receptor (beta chain) is from a study of blood T cell repertoires in COVID-19. Study-level information: Nucleic acid was either cDNA or gDNA, and it came from T cells, B-cell-depleted T cells, or PBMCs.

Per germline, CDR1 SGHTA and CDR2 FQGNSA. Trimming removed 2 bases from V and 1 base from J, with 12 bases in between. This CDR3 has 15 residues. The method was immunoSEQ multiplex PCR; TCRdb's version includes in-frame clones alone and lacks a portion of them. The sample lists 200,000 to 250,000 clones, 75% to 85% occurring once. The chain has TRBV7-2 and TRBJ2-7; D is perhaps TRBD1 (6 bases). The sample taken for sequencing was peripheral blood. The TCR comes from a woman in her sixties or seventies with COVID-19, enrolled during active disease. Here the CDR3 DNA reads TGTGCCAGCAGCTTAAGGGCAGGGGAGTCCTACGAGCAGTACTTC. Amino acids: CASSLRAGESYEQYF.